The next 27 T cell receptor beta chains were all read from a single sample in a study of Graves' ophthalmopathy and Graves' hyperthyroidism (dated by TCRdb to between 2018 and 2020). The sequencer was an Illumina HiSeq 2000. For repertoire sequencing, the TCR beta CDR3 regions were amplified from RNA transcripts. The first round was an RT-PCR using HTBI primers with the Qiagen OneStep RT-PCR kit, and this first round was followed by a second-round multiplex PCR, then size selection and purification. Starting from the raw public reads, TCRdb applied fastp trimming at Q25, assembled clones with MiXCR and retained in-frame beta chains. Each entry is one CDR3 protein sequence, shown with its most common DNA and genes. In all, the sample holds about 620,000 distinct CDR3 sequences, and about 20% of those were seen once. Together, the top ten hold approximately 6.9% of the sample. Sequencing used peripheral blood. Receptors were obtained from a woman between 18 and 29 years old with stable Graves' hyperthyroidism. Some clones in this sample may be carry-over from other donors' samples. Donor details come from another sample of the same person, matched by shared clones.

This clonotype has more than one count but fewer than ten. This chain connects TRBV12-3 or TRBV12-4 to TRBJ1-2, with 9 nucleotides matching TRBD1. V was clipped by 4 bases and J by 7 bases; unmatched bases: 7. The CDR3 is 14 residues long. As DNA, the CDR3 is TGTGCCAGCAGTTCCGGGACAGGGCTCCCTGGCTACACCTTC. Its translation is CASSSGTGLPGYTF.

There are many counts of this clonotype. The rearrangement uses TRBV6-1 and TRBJ1-6; D ambiguous. CDR1 and CDR2 (germline): MNHNS, SASEGT. Trimming pared 7 bases from V and 9 bases from J, leaving 16 bases between. The CDR3 is 14 residues long. In nucleotides, the CDR3 is TGTGCCAGCAACCCGGGCCAACGGGGTTCACCCCTCCACTTT. Residues: CASNPGQRGSPLHF.

In this sample, this clonotype turned up a few times. The chain recombines TRBV27 with TRBJ2-5; D unresolved. The V gene lost 1 base and the J gene lost 9 bases, with 21 bases spanning the gap. This CDR3 is built from 16 residues. Germline-derived CDR1 and CDR2 are MNHEY and SMNVEV (reference sequence). The CDR3 DNA is TGTGCCAGCAGTTTATTTTTTACCCCCTTCGACGAGGCCCAGTACTTC. Its protein product is CASSLFFTPFDEAQYF.

This chain joins TRBV5-1 and TRBJ1-1; no reliable D call. CDR1 is SGHRS and CDR2 is YFSETQ in the germline V gene. Trimming removed 1 base from V and 1 base from J, with 11 bases in between. CDR3 length: 15 amino acids. CDR3 nucleotide sequence: TGCGCCAGCAGCTTGTACGGTAAGCAGAACACTGAAGCTTTCTTT. It specifies CASSLYGKQNTEAFF.

The CDR3 nucleotides read TGTGCCAGCAGTTTCCACCGGGACCGCCCTGAAGCTTTCTTT. This encodes CASSFHRDRPEAFF. The chain combines TRBV27 with TRBJ1-1; weak D call: TRBD1 (5 bases). Germline lookup yields CDR1 MNHEY and CDR2 SMNVEV (reference sequence). V dropped 3 bases and J dropped 6 bases, with 14 bases sitting between them. The CDR3 spans 14 residues.

In this sample, this clonotype turned up many times. The chain is built from TRBV20-1 and TRBJ1-1; D is unclear. CDR1 is DFQATT, CDR2 SNEGSKA, per germline (reference sequence). This CDR3 contains 13 residues. With 1 base removed from V and 8 bases from J, the gap between germline ends came to 14 bases. CDR3 sequence reads: CSARGTGYPEAFF. CDR3 sequence (DNA): TGCAGTGCTAGAGGGACCGGATATCCAGAAGCTTTCTTT.

This clonotype appeared many times. The chain is built from TRBV15 and TRBJ2-7; 8 bases map to TRBD2. Germline V CDR1 and CDR2: LNHNV, YYDKDF (reference sequence). V lost 3 bases and J lost 3; bases outside the gene matches: 4. The CDR3 has 14 residues. The CDR3 loop is CATSRRGDFYEQYF. In DNA form, the CDR3 reads TGTGCCACCAGCAGGCGGGGGGACTTCTACGAGCAGTACTTC.

This clonotype was found a few times. The rearrangement links TRBV13 to TRBJ2-5, with 12 bases identical to TRBD2. Germline lookup yields CDR1 PRHDT and CDR2 FYEKMQ (reference sequence). The ends lost 2 bases at V and 5 bases at J; junction bases unmatched: 9. There are 17 residues in the CDR3. CDR3 sequence (DNA): TGTGCCAGCAGCTTAAGGTCTAGCGGGAGGGCCCGGGAGACCCAGTACTTC. It yields the protein CASSLRSSGRARETQYF.

The sample holds many counts of this clonotype. The chain is built from TRBV28 and TRBJ1-2; tentatively, D is TRBD1 (6 bases). This CDR3 comprises 18 residues. Trimming stripped 5 bases from V and 0 bases from J, with 22 bases between. Germline V gives CDR1 MDHEN, CDR2 SYDVKM. The CDR3 protein is CASSDNRVTLSANYGYTF. In DNA form, the CDR3 reads TGTGCCAGCAGTGACAACAGGGTAACCCTAAGTGCTAACTATGGCTACACCTTC.

This clonotype has a count of ten or more. The chain joins TRBV11-3 to TRBJ1-1, with D possibly matching TRBD1 (6 bases). The CDR3 extends over 14 amino acids. The germline V gene has CDR1 SGHNT and CDR2 YENEEA. The ends were cut back, 3 bases at V and 2 bases at J, with 10 bases in the middle. The CDR3 DNA is TGTGCCAGCAGCTTGGACAGAACAAACACTGAAGCTTTCTTT. It yields the protein CASSLDRTNTEAFF.

Ten or more counts support this clonotype. This chain connects TRBV10-2 to TRBJ2-7, with TRBD2 identical over 8 bases. Germline lookup yields CDR1 WSHSY and CDR2 SAAADI. The CDR3 runs to 15 residues. After removal of 6 bases from V and 5 bases from J, the junction contained 12 bases not matched to a gene. The CDR3 nucleotides are TGCGCCAGCAGCCCGTTTGAGGCGGGGGGCAACGAGCAGTACTTC. The encoded protein is CASSPFEAGGNEQYF.

This clonotype showed up many times. The chain combines TRBV11-2 with TRBJ2-7; the D call may be TRBD1 or TRBD2 (6 bases each). With 7 bases removed from V and 3 bases from J, the gap between germline ends came to 10 bases. The CDR3 totals 12 residues. Per the germline V gene, CDR1 is SGHAT and CDR2 is FQNNGV. CDR3 nucleotides: TGTGCCAGCACGCGGGACAACTACGAGCAGTACTTC. This translates into CASTRDNYEQYF.

This clonotype was observed at least ten times. The chain has TRBV7-6 and TRBJ2-5, with D possibly being TRBD1 or TRBD2 (5 bases each). The CDR3 has 19 amino acids. Germline loops: CDR1 SGHVS, CDR2 FNYEAQ. Between the trimmed V and J ends, which lost 6 bases and 5 bases, there was a span of 31 bases. CDR3 amino acids: CASRGTPTLSAPGPETQYF. The CDR3 DNA reads as TGTGCCAGCAGGGGGACCCCGACGTTATCAGCCCCGGGGCCGGAGACCCAGTACTTC.

This clonotype has just a few counts. The chain employs TRBV24-1 and TRBJ2-2; tentative D call: TRBD2 (6 bases). The germline gives CDR1 KGHDR, CDR2 SFDVKD. This CDR3 region has 13 residues. Trimming stripped 2 bases from V and 13 bases from J, with 13 bases between. The CDR3 DNA is TGTGCCACCAGTGATTCCGGGGGAAAGAGGCTGTTTTTT. Translating it yields CATSDSGGKRLFF.

Comments on this clonotype: The junction departs from germline at one end; a sequencing error may be responsible. The chain is built from TRBV7-7 and TRBJ2-5; 8 bases map to TRBD1. Germline CDR1 and CDR2: SSHAT and FNYEAQ (reference sequence). CDR3 size: 15 residues. The CDR3 DNA is TGTGCTAGCAGTCGGACAGGGATAACCCAAGAGACCCAGTACTTC. Amino acid sequence: CASSRTGITQETQYF.

This clonotype was detected many times. At one end the junction does not follow the germline gene, possibly because of a read error. V is TRBV7-9 and J is TRBJ1-2; weak D call: TRBD1 (5 bases). The CDR3 has 14 amino acids. Germline lookup yields CDR1 SEHNR and CDR2 FQNEAQ (reference sequence). The DNA of the CDR3 is TGTGCCAGCAGCTCCATGACGGGACCCAGCGGAAGGGATTTC. Its translation is CASSSMTGPSGRDF. Combining the CDR3 with reference TRBV7-9 and TRBJ1-2 gives the whole variable domain DTGVSQNPRHKITKRGQNVTFRCDPISEHNRLYWYRQTLGQGPEFLTYFQNEAQLEKSRLLSDRFSAERPKGSFSTLEIQRTEQGDSAMYLCASSSMTGPSGRDFGSGTRLTVV.

In its sample, this clonotype was seen a few times. The CDR3 here is CASRPGENTEAFF. The CDR3, as DNA: TGTGCCAGCAGGCCGGGGGAGAACACTGAAGCTTTCTTT. The J gene is TRBJ1-1, the V gene TRBV6-1, with D possibly TRBD1 on 5 matching bases. The V and J ends lost 6 bases and 1 base respectively, with 9 bases between them. Germline CDR1 reads MNHNS; CDR2 reads SASEGT. The length of the CDR3 is 13 residues.

This clonotype was counted at least ten times. This sequence joins TRBV2 and TRBJ1-5; weak D call: TRBD1 (5 bases). This CDR3 has 13 amino acids. V lost 6 bases and J 4 bases, leaving 10 bases between the germline ends. CDR1 is SNHLY and CDR2 is FYNNEI in the germline V gene. The CDR3 DNA reads TGTGCCAGCAGCAGACAGCTAAATCAGCCCCAGCATTTT. Encoded protein: CASSRQLNQPQHF. The variable domain in full, completed from reference TRBV2 and TRBJ1-5, reads EPEVTQTPSHQVTQMGQEVILRCVPISNHLYFYWYRQILGQKVEFLVSFYNNEISEKSEIFDDQFSVERPDGSNFTLKIRSTKLEDSAMYFCASSRQLNQPQHFGDGTRLSIL.

This clonotype has at least ten counts. The J gene is TRBJ1-2, the V gene TRBV28, with 7 bases matching TRBD1. The CDR3 consists of 14 residues. Trimming took 3 bases from V and 8 from J; bases not matched to a gene: 9. Germline CDR1 MDHEN, CDR2 SYDVKM. Written as DNA, the CDR3 is TGTGCCAGCAGTTTCCCCGACAGGGTGGGAGGCTACACCTTC. It yields the protein CASSFPDRVGGYTF.

This clonotype was found many times. The genes are TRBV2 and TRBJ2-2; 7 nucleotides match TRBD1. The germline V gene has CDR1 SNHLY and CDR2 FYNNEI. CDR3 size: 15 residues. Unmatched junction bases numbered 5, after V lost 2 bases and J lost 5 bases. CDR3 in amino acids: CASSERQGRTGELFF. CDR3 coding DNA: TGTGCCAGCAGTGAAAGACAGGGAAGGACCGGGGAGCTGTTTTTT.

The rearrangement links TRBV6-1 to TRBJ1-3; no reliable D call. In germline, CDR1 is MNHNS, CDR2 SASEGT. CDR3 length equals 16 residues. Trimming removed 6 bases from V and 2 bases from J, with 17 bases in between. For the CDR3, the DNA is TGTGCCAGCAGGGGAACGACCTTTTCGACTGGAAACACCATATATTTT. Translation gives CASRGTTFSTGNTIYF.

This clonotype was found many times. The chain combines TRBV3-1 with TRBJ2-7; D may correspond to TRBD1 or TRBD2 (6 bases each). Trimming stripped 5 bases from V and 3 bases from J, with 14 bases between. CDR1 and CDR2 (germline): LGHDT, YNNKEL (reference sequence). The CDR3 is 14 residues long. The CDR3 spells CASSRGVSFYEQYF. The DNA for the CDR3 is TGTGCCAGCAGCAGGGGGGTTTCCTTCTACGAGCAGTACTTC.

This clonotype was counted ten times or more. The chain employs TRBV20-1 and TRBJ1-5; the D is unclear. The length of the CDR3 is 13 residues. The germline V gene has CDR1 DFQATT and CDR2 SNEGSKA (reference sequence). Trimming cost V 4 bases and J 2 bases, with 9 bases left between them. The CDR3 loop is CSAIGEGNQPQHF. CDR3 nucleotide sequence: TGCAGTGCTATAGGAGAGGGCAATCAGCCCCAGCATTTT.

This clonotype appeared many times. This CDR3 is CAWSRTGNTEAFF. In nucleotides, the CDR3 is TGTGCCTGGAGTCGGACAGGGAACACTGAAGCTTTCTTT. V usage is TRBV30 and J usage is TRBJ1-1, with 7 bases aligning to TRBD1. The CDR3 contains 13 residues. Germline values: CDR1 GTSNPN, CDR2 SVGIG (reference sequence). The J segment lost 1 base and the V segment lost 2 bases, leaving 1 base of the junction unmatched.

This clonotype has a count of ten or more. V is TRBV2 and J is TRBJ2-7; no reliable D call. Per the germline V gene, CDR1 is SNHLY and CDR2 is FYNNEI. This CDR3 spans 12 amino acids. V gave up 6 bases and J gave up 6 bases, with 12 bases separating them. CDR3 nucleotide sequence: TGTGCCAGCAGGTGGGTGAGGAGCGAGCAGTACTTC. Amino acid sequence: CASRWVRSEQYF.

This clonotype was seen a handful of times. The V gene is TRBV12-3 or TRBV12-4, the J gene TRBJ1-2, with a tentative D call TRBD1 (6 bases). The CDR3 is made up of 14 amino acids. Between the trimmed V and J ends, which lost 6 bases and 3 bases, there was a span of 14 bases. The CDR3 reads CASSPRQADYGYTF. The CDR3 region has the DNA TGTGCCAGCAGCCCTCGACAGGCCGACTATGGCTACACCTTC.

This clonotype was counted at least ten times. The chain is built from TRBV5-4 and TRBJ2-7; no clear D. From germline, CDR1 is SGHNT and CDR2 YYREEE (reference sequence). The CDR3 runs 13 residues. The germline V and J ends were trimmed by 2 bases and 1 base, with 7 bases remaining between them. DNA of the CDR3: TGTGCCAGCAGCTTATCCGAATCCTACGAGCAGTACTTC. It specifies CASSLSESYEQYF.